What follows describes a single T cell receptor (beta chain). Its antigen is undetermined. The data stem from a study of beta chain features in type 1 diabetes. The study, taken as a whole, reports: Naive, central memory and Treg TCRB repertoires seemed to resemble each other more closely in patients than they did in healthy donors. The study notes PCR might favor shorter templates equally in patients and controls. VDJ junctions in type 1 diabetes patients carried more deletions and fewer insertions. People with Type 1 diabetes carried modestly yet significantly shorter TCRB CDR3s in all four CD4+ subsets.

CDR1 is ENHRY and CDR2 is SYGVKD in the germline V gene. This CDR3 spans 12 amino acids. V gave up 6 bases and J gave up 6 bases, with 12 bases separating them. cDNA synthesis used the whole RNA isolate, giving expressed TCRB sequences. TCRdb keeps only in-frame clones here, not all; method: immunoSEQ multiplex PCR. The data contain fewer than 500,000 clones, over 11% of them singletons. The rearrangement links TRBV10-3 to TRBJ2-7; D perhaps matches TRBD1 (5 bases). The sample was naive CD4+ T cells from blood. The receptor was isolated from a man under 40 in good health. The CDR3 bases are TGTGCCATCAGGGACAATATAGGCGAGCAGTACGTC. Its translation is CAIRDNIGEQYV.